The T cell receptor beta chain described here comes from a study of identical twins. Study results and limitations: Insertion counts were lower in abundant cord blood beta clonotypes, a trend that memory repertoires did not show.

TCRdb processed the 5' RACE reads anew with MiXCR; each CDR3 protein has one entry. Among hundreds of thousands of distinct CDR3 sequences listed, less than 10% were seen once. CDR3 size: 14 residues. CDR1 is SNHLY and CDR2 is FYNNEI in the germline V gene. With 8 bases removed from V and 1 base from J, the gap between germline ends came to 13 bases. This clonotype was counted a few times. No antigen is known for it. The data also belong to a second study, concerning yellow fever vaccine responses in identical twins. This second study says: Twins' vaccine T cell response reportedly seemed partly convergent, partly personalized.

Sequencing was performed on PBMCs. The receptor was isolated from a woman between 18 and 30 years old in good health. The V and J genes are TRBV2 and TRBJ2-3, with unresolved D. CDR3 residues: CASVGFDGTDTQYF. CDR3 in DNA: TGTGCCAGCGTGGGGTTTGACGGCACAGATACGCAGTATTTT.